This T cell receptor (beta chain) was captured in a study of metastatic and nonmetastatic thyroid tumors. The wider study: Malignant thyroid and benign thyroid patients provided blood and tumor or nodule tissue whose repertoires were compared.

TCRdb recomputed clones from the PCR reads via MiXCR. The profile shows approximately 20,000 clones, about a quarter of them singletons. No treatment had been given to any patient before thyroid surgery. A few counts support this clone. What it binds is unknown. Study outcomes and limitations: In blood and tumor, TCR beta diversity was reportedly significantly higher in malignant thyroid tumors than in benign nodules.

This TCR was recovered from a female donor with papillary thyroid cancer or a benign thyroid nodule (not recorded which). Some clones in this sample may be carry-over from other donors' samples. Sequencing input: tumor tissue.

The CDR3 sequence is CASSERQNTDTQYF. The CDR3 nucleotides are TGTGCCAGCAGTGAAAGACAGAACACAGATACGCAGTATTTT. The chain recombines TRBV25-1 with TRBJ2-3; weak D call: TRBD1 (5 bases). Germline CDR1 and CDR2: MGHDK and SYGVNS. This CDR3 is 14 amino acids long. V was cut by 2 bases and J by 2 bases, with 8 bases left in between.